The rows below give T cell receptor beta chains drawn from one sample of a study of CXCR4 blockade with PD-1 therapy in pancreatic cancer. The repertoire was sequenced with immunoSEQ multiplex PCR; TCRdb's copy has only in-frame clones and lacks some. The sample includes around 1,200 clones, 35% to 45% of them seen just once. Material for sequencing was tumor tissue. The source is a human donor with pancreatic ductal adenocarcinoma. The CDR3 runs from the conserved cysteine through the conserved F or W. The D gene is left open where the match is weak. The size field is filled for only some rows; it gives once, few, many or a size class.

>14|TRBV18|TRBD1|.|TRBJ1-1
TGTGCCAGCTCACCGGGACAGGGGCACACTGAAGCTTTCTTT
CASSPGQGHTEAFF
>15|TRBV18|.|.|TRBJ1-1
TGTGCCAGCTCACCGAACCCGACTGTGAACACTGAAGCTTTCTTT
CASSPNPTVNTEAFF
>17|TRBV7-5|.|medium-sized|TRBJ1-2
TGTGTCAGAAGCTTAGTAAACAGGGGAATCCCTTACTATGGCTACACCTTC
CVRSLVNRGIPYYGYTF
>15|TRBV5-1|.|.|TRBJ1-1
TGCGCCAGCAGCACACGGACAGAGCCGAACACTGAAGCTTTCTTT
CASSTRTEPNTEAFF
>18|TRBV19|TRBD2|once|TRBJ2-3
TGTGCCAGTAACCAGCGGGGGGGCCGACGACCTAGCACAGATACGCAGTATTTT
CASNQRGGRRPSTDTQYF
>15|TRBV18|.|once|TRBJ1-4
TGTGCCAGCTCACCAGGGGTAGGACCTAATGAAAAACTGTTTTTT
CASSPGVGPNEKLFF
>14|TRBV18|TRBD1|.|TRBJ1-2
TGTGCCAGCTCACCCTTGGGACAGGGGACCGGCTACACCTTC
CASSPLGQGTGYTF
>14|TRBV18|TRBD1|.|TRBJ2-7
TGTGCCAGCTCGTACCGACAGGGGGCGGACGAGCAGTACTTC
CASSYRQGADEQYF